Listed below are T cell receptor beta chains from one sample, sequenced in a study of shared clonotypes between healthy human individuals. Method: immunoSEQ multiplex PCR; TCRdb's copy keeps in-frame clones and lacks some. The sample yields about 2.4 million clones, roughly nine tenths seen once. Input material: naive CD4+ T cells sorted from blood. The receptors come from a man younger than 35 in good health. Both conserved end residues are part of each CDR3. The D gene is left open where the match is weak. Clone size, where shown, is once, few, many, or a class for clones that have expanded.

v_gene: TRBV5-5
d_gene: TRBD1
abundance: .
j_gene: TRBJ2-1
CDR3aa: CASSSRQGSVINEQFF
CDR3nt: TGTGCCAGCAGCTCTCGACAGGGGTCTGTCATCAATGAGCAGTTCTTC

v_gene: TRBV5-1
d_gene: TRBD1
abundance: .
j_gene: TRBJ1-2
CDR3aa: CASRDRAGPVYGYTF
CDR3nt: TGCGCCAGCAGGGACAGGGCGGGCCCTGTCTATGGCTACACCTTC

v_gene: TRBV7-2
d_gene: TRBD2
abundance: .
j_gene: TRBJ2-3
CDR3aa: CASSLSGSGLDTQYF
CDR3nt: TGTGCCAGCAGCTTAAGCGGGAGTGGATTAGATACGCAGTATTTT

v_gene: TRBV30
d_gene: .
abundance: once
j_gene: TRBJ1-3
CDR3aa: CAWSRAQAPGDTIYF
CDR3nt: TGTGCCTGGAGCCGCGCACAGGCCCCGGGAGACACCATATATTTT

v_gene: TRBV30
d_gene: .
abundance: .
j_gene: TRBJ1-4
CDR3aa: CAWSGTPFGNEKLFF
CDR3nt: TGTGCCTGGAGTGGTACACCCTTTGGTAATGAAAAACTGTTTTTT

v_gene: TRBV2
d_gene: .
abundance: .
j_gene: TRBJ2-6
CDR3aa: CASSEMGSGANVLTF
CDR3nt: TGTGCCAGCAGTGAAATGGGGTCTGGGGCCAACGTCCTGACTTTC

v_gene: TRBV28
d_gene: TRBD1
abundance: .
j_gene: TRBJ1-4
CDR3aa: CASSGGLRQGNEKLFF
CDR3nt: TGTGCCAGCAGTGGGGGCCTCCGACAGGGGAATGAAAAACTGTTTTTT

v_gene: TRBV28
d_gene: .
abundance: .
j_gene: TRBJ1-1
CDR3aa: CASSAGPWNTEAFF
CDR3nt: TGTGCCAGCAGTGCGGGACCCTGGAACACTGAAGCTTTCTTT

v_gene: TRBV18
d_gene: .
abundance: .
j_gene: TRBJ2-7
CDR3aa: CASSRPGRIPGYEQYF
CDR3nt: TGTGCCAGCTCACGCCCTGGGCGGATTCCGGGCTACGAGCAGTACTTC

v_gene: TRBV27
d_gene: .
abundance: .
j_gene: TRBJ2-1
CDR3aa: CASRFSGLSNEQFF
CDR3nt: TGTGCCAGCCGGTTCAGTGGGCTGAGTAATGAGCAGTTCTTC

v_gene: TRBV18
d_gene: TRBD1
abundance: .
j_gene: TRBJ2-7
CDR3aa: CASSPRVQGAYEQYF
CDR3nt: TGTGCCAGCTCACCACGAGTTCAGGGGGCCTACGAGCAGTACTTC

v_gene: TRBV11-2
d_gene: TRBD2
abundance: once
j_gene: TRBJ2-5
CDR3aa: CASSASGGQETQYF
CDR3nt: TGTGCCAGCAGCGCTAGCGGGGGTCAAGAGACCCAGTACTTC

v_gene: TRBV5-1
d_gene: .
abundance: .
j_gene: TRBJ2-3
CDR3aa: CASSLMGPGTDTQYF
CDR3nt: TGCGCCAGCAGCTTAATGGGACCCGGGACAGATACGCAGTATTTT

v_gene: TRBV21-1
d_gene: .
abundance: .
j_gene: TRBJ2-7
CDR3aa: CASSKVWTSGSGYEQYF
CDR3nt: TGTGCCAGCAGCAAAGTCTGGACTAGCGGGAGTGGCTACGAGCAGTACTTC

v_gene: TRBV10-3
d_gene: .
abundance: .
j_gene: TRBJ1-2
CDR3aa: CAISESTENGYTF
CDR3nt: TGTGCCATCAGTGAGTCGACAGAGAATGGCTACACCTTC

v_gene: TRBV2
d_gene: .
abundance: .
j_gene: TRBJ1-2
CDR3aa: CASPSGGARDGFYGYTF
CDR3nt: TGTGCCAGCCCCAGTGGGGGGGCGCGGGATGGGTTCTATGGCTACACCTTC

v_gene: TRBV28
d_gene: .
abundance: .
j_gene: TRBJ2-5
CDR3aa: CASQALAETQYF
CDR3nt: TGTGCCAGCCAGGCGCTAGCAGAGACCCAGTACTTC

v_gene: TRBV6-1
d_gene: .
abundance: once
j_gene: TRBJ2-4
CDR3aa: CASSDASGLAKNIQYF
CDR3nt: TGTGCCAGCAGTGACGCCTCGGGGCTAGCCAAAAACATTCAGTACTTC

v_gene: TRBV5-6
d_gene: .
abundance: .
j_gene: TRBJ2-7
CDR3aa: CASSLYAYEQYF
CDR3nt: TGTGCCAGCAGCTTGTATGCCTACGAGCAGTACTTC

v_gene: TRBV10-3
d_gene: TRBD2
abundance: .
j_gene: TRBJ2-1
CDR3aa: CAISAGLAGTVKQFF
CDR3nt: TGTGCCATCAGTGCGGGACTAGCGGGGACGGTGAAGCAGTTCTTC

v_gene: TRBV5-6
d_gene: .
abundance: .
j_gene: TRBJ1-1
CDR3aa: CASSWREARLEAFF
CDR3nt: TGTGCCAGCAGCTGGCGAGAGGCCCGACTTGAAGCTTTCTTT

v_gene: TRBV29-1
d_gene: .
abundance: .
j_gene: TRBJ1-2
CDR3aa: CSVALGQGYGYTF
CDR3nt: TGCAGCGTTGCCCTGGGGCAGGGCTATGGCTACACCTTC

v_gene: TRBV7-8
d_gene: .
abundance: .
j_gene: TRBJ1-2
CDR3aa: CASSPESRGLGYGYTF
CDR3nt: TGTGCCAGCAGCCCGGAGTCGAGGGGTTTGGGGTATGGCTACACCTTC

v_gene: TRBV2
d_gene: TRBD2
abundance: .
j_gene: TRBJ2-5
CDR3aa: CASSEIGLAGGREETQYF
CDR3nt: TGTGCCAGCAGTGAAATAGGGCTAGCGGGGGGGCGAGAAGAGACCCAGTACTTC

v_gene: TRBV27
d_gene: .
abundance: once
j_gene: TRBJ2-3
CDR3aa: CASSTYTDTQYF
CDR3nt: TGTGCCAGCAGTACTTACACAGATACGCAGTATTTT

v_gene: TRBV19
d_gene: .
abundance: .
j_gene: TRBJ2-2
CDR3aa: CAIRGQPGTGELFF
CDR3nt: TGTGCCATCCGAGGGCAGCCCGGCACCGGGGAGCTGTTTTTT

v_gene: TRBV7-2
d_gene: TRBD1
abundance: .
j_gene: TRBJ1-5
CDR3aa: CASSKDRGWNQPQHF
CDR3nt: TGTGCCAGCAGTAAGGACAGGGGGTGGAATCAGCCCCAGCATTTT

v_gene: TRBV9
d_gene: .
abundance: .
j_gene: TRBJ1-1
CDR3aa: CASSVGAGDTEAFF
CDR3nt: TGTGCCAGCAGCGTAGGCGCAGGGGACACTGAAGCTTTCTTT

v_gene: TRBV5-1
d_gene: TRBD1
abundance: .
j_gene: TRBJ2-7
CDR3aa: CASSLGGTGLYEQYF
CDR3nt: TGCGCCAGCAGCTTGGGCGGGACAGGGCTCTACGAGCAGTACTTC

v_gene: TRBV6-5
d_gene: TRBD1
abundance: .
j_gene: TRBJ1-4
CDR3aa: CASSYRSGQREKLFF
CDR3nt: TGTGCCAGCAGTTACCGGTCGGGACAGAGGGAAAAACTGTTTTTT

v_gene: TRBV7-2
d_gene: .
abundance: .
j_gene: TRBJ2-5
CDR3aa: CASSARAGGQETQYF
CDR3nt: TGTGCCAGCAGCGCAAGAGCCGGGGGCCAAGAGACCCAGTACTTC

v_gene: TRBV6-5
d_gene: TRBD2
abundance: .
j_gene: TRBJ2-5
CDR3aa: CASTGGLRGQETQYF
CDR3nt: TGTGCCAGCACGGGGGGGCTCAGGGGACAAGAGACCCAGTACTTC

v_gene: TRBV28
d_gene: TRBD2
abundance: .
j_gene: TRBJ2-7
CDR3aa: CASSPGGEQYF
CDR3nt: TGTGCCAGCAGTCCGGGGGGCGAGCAGTACTTC

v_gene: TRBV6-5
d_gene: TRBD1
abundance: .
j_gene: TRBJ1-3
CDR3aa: CASSSPGGAGNTIYF
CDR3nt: TGTGCCAGCAGTTCACCAGGGGGAGCTGGAAACACCATATATTTT

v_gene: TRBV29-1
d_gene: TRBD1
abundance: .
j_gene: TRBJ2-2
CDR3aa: CSARRPGTVNTGELFF
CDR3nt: TGCAGCGCGAGACGCCCCGGGACAGTGAACACCGGGGAGCTGTTTTTT

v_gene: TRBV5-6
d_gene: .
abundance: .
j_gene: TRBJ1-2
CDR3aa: CASSPFSGANYGYTF
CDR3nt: TGTGCCAGCAGCCCTTTTTCAGGGGCGAACTATGGCTACACCTTC

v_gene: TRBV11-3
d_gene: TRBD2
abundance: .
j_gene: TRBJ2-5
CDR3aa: CASSFRGGTTQETQYF
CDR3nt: TGTGCCAGCAGCTTTCGGGGGGGAACCACCCAAGAGACCCAGTACTTC

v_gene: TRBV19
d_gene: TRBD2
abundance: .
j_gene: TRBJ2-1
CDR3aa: CASILGRGYNEQFF
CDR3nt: TGTGCCAGTATCCTGGGGAGGGGCTACAATGAGCAGTTCTTC

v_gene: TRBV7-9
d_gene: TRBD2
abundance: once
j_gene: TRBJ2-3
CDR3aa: CASSPGLAGKDTQYF
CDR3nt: TGTGCCAGCAGCCCCGGACTAGCGGGGAAAGATACGCAGTATTTT

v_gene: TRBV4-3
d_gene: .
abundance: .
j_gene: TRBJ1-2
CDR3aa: CASSRTDFYGYTF
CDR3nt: TGCGCCAGCAGCCGGACGGATTTCTATGGCTACACCTTC

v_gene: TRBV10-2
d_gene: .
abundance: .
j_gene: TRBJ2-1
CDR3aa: CASSEAEGVSQFF
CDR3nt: TGCGCCAGCAGTGAGGCCGAGGGGGTGTCGCAGTTCTTC

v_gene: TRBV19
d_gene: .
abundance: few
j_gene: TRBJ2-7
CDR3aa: CASSQRWAYEQYF
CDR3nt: TGTGCCAGTAGCCAACGGTGGGCCTACGAGCAGTACTTC

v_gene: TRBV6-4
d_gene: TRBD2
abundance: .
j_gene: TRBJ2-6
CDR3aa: CASSETSGTSSGANVLTF
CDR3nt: TGTGCCAGCAGTGAGACTAGCGGGACAAGCTCTGGGGCCAACGTCCTGACTTTC

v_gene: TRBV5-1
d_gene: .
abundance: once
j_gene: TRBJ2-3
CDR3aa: CASSPGSTDTQYF
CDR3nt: TGCGCCAGCAGCCCGGGAAGCACAGATACGCAGTATTTT

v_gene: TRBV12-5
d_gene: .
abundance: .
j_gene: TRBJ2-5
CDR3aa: CASAHRQLETQYF
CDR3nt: TGTGCTAGTGCCCACCGACAGTTAGAGACCCAGTACTTC

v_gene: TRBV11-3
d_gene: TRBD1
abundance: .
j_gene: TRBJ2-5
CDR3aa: CASSKQGAGRETQYF
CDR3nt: TGTGCCAGCAGCAAACAGGGGGCCGGGAGAGAGACCCAGTACTTC

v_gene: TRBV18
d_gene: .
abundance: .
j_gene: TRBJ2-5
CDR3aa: CASSPVNLWVETQYF
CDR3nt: TGTGCCAGCTCACCAGTAAATCTGTGGGTAGAGACCCAGTACTTC

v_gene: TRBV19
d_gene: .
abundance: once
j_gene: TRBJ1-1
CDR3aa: CASSIGAGTRAFF
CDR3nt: TGTGCCAGTAGTATAGGGGCCGGGACGCGAGCTTTCTTT

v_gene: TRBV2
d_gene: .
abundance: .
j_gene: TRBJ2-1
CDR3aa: CASSEDRNNEQFF
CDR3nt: TGTGCCAGCAGTGAAGACAGGAACAATGAGCAGTTCTTC

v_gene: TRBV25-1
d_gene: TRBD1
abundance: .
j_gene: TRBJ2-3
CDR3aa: CASSDRQGAGTQYF
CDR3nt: TGTGCCAGCAGTGACCGACAGGGGGCCGGTACGCAGTATTTT

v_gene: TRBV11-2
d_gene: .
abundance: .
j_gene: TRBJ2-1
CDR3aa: CASSLGLGQEQFF
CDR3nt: TGTGCCAGCAGCTTAGGGTTAGGCCAAGAGCAGTTCTTC

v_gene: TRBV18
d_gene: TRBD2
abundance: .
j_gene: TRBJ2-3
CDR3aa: CASSPLAGDVDTQYF
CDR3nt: TGTGCCAGCTCCCCACTAGCGGGAGATGTAGATACGCAGTATTTT

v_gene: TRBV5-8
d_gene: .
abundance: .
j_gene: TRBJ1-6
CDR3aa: CASSLGGHPNSPLHF
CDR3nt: TGTGCCAGCAGCTTGGGGGGACACCCTAATTCACCCCTCCACTTT

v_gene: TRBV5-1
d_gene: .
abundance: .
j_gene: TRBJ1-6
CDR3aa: CASSDDLNGSPLHF
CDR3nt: TGCGCCAGCAGCGACGACCTTAACGGTTCACCCCTCCACTTT

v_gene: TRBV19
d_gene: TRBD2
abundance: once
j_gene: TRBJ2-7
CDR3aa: CASSTQAGQGQYF
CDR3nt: TGTGCCAGTAGTACTCAAGCGGGGCAGGGTCAGTACTTC

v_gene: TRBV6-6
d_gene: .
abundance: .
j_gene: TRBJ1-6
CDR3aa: CASSSIQNSPLHF
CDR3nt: TGTGCCAGCAGTTCCATACAGAATTCACCCCTCCACTTT

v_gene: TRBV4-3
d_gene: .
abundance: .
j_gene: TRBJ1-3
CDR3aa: CASSQDHLGSLSSGNTIYF
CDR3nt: TGCGCCAGCAGCCAAGATCATCTGGGCTCATTGAGCTCTGGAAACACCATATATTTT